Listed here is a single T cell receptor beta chain. The entry originates in a study of OX40 agonist ivuxolimab in advanced cancers. Assay used: immunoSEQ multiplex PCR; TCRdb lists only in-frame clones, some missing. The table includes about 73,000 clones, approximately 90% detected once. The CDR3 runs to 15 residues. The V gene lost 5 bases and the J gene lost 4 bases, with 17 bases spanning the gap. Per germline, CDR1 MDHEN and CDR2 SYDVKM. The sample here was CD4+ or CD8+ T cells sorted from blood, taken in a trial of the OX40 agonist ivuxolimab. V is TRBV28 and J is TRBJ2-5, with no clear D. This TCR was recovered from an adult with an advanced solid tumor such as melanoma, head and neck, liver or kidney cancer. The CDR3 sequence: CASSATHGRLETQYF. As DNA, the CDR3 is TGTGCCAGCAGTGCTACGCATGGACGGTTAGAGACCCAGTACTTC.